This is a list of T cell receptor beta chains from one sample in a study of cytomegalovirus exposure and HLA in healthy donors. Profiled with immunoSEQ multiplex PCR; TCRdb holds only in-frame clones, not every one. Of under 70,000 clones listed, approximately 63% are singletons. The specimen was PBMCs. The receptors shown here come from a woman aged 55 to 70 in good health and CMV-seropositive. CDR3s include the opening cysteine and the closing phenylalanine or tryptophan. The D gene is left open where the match is weak. Size tells how often a clone was seen (once, few, many) or the class of an expanded clone, and some rows leave it out.

D gene	CDR3 length	clone size	V gene	J gene	CDR3 protein	CDR3 DNA
.	12	.	TRBV5-1	TRBJ1-6	CASNQGDSPLHF	TGCGCCAGCAATCAAGGGGATTCACCCCTCCACTTT
TRBD1	15	.	TRBV7-9	TRBJ1-2	CASSLAQGAGYGYTF	TGTGCCAGCAGCTTAGCGCAGGGGGCGGGCTATGGCTACACCTTC
.	11	few	TRBV2	TRBJ2-5	CASRGYTWPYF	TGTGCCAGCCGAGGGTACACCTGGCCGTACTTC
.	16	few	TRBV4-3	TRBJ1-3	CASSQDFTDSGNTIYF	TGCGCCAGCAGCCAAGATTTTACAGACTCTGGAAACACCATATATTTT
TRBD2	14	.	TRBV28	TRBJ2-1	CASSWRGGSGEQFF	TGTGCCAGCAGTTGGCGGGGGGGGTCGGGTGAGCAGTTCTTC
TRBD1	16	.	TRBV18	TRBJ1-5	CASSPRDRGSNQPQHF	TGTGCCAGCTCACCCCGAGACAGGGGGAGCAATCAGCCCCAGCATTTT
.	15	few	TRBV10-3	TRBJ2-2	CAISGPVANTGELFF	TGTGCCATCAGTGGTCCGGTGGCGAACACCGGGGAGCTGTTTTTT
.	14	.	TRBV10-2	TRBJ1-1	CASSSGAVGTEAFF	TGCGCCAGCAGCTCAGGGGCGGTTGGCACTGAAGCTTTCTTT
.	13	.	TRBV2	TRBJ1-2	CASSPGVDYGYTF	TGTGCCAGCAGCCCCGGAGTAGATTATGGCTACACCTTC
TRBD1	14	.	TRBV7-2	TRBJ1-2	CASSLGDRVYGYTF	TGTGCCAGCAGCTTGGGGGACAGGGTCTATGGCTACACCTTC
TRBD1	13	.	TRBV7-6	TRBJ1-1	CASSRTGGTEAFF	TGTGCCAGCTCCCGGACAGGGGGCACTGAAGCTTTCTTT
.	17	.	TRBV19	TRBJ2-6	CASSTTGIGSGANVLTF	TGTGCCAGTAGTACAACAGGGATTGGCTCTGGGGCCAACGTCCTGACTTTC
TRBD1	14	.	TRBV2	TRBJ1-1	CASVNRGMNTEAFF	TGTGCCAGCGTCAACAGGGGAATGAACACTGAAGCTTTCTTT
.	13	once	TRBV18	TRBJ2-7	CASSPTVVGEQYF	TGTGCCAGCTCACCGACAGTGGTGGGCGAGCAGTACTTC
.	13	.	TRBV7-8	TRBJ2-7	CASKLEPAYEQYF	TGTGCCAGCAAGCTGGAGCCGGCATACGAGCAGTACTTC
.	14	few	TRBV2	TRBJ1-5	CASSRQTSNQPQHF	TGTGCCAGCAGTCGACAGACTAGCAATCAGCCCCAGCATTTT
.	12	.	TRBV11-2	TRBJ2-2	CAGRQGAGELFF	TGTGCCGGACGCCAGGGTGCCGGGGAGCTGTTTTTT
TRBD1	15	.	TRBV9	TRBJ2-5	CASSRTGTGEETQYF	TGTGCCAGCAGCCGAACCGGGACAGGGGAAGAGACCCAGTACTTC
TRBD1	22	once	TRBV13	TRBJ2-2	CASTSHIESRLGGREVTGELFF	TGTGCCAGCACTAGTCATATCGAAAGCCGATTAGGGGGCAGAGAGGTAACCGGGGAGCTGTTTTTT
.	15	.	TRBV19	TRBJ1-2	CASSTTGFTNYGYTF	TGTGCCAGTAGTACCACAGGGTTTACCAACTATGGCTACACCTTC
.	17	.	TRBV7-2	TRBJ2-2	CASSLEVVGGSTGELFF	TGTGCCAGCAGCTTAGAGGTTGTGGGGGGTAGCACCGGGGAGCTGTTTTTT
.	14	few	TRBV6-6	TRBJ1-1	CAISEPGIDTEAFF	TGTGCCATCAGTGAGCCCGGTATTGACACTGAAGCTTTCTTT
TRBD1	17	.	TRBV5-6	TRBJ1-2	CASSFPGQGEYGYGYTF	TGTGCCAGCAGTTTCCCGGGACAGGGGGAGTACGGCTATGGCTACACCTTC
TRBD2	15	.	TRBV5-5	TRBJ2-3	CASSPRGGRPDTQYF	TGTGCCAGCAGCCCTCGGGGGGGCCGTCCAGATACGCAGTATTTT
TRBD1	15	.	TRBV4-1	TRBJ1-1	CASSQGTGTNTEAFF	TGCGCCAGCAGCCAAGGGACAGGAACTAACACTGAAGCTTTCTTT
TRBD2	13	once	TRBV29-1	TRBJ2-3	CSVIAGGTDTQYF	TGCAGCGTAATAGCGGGGGGCACAGATACGCAGTATTTT
.	14	.	TRBV9	TRBJ2-2	CASSVTGNTGELFF	TGTGCCAGCAGCGTCACAGGGAACACCGGGGAGCTGTTTTTT
TRBD1	16	.	TRBV4-3	TRBJ2-3	CASSALTGNGADTQYF	TGCGCCAGCAGCGCCTTGACAGGGAATGGGGCAGATACGCAGTATTTT
TRBD1	14	.	TRBV18	TRBJ1-1	CASSPRTGDPEAFF	TGTGCCAGCTCACCCCGGACAGGGGATCCTGAAGCTTTCTTT
.	13	few	TRBV7-2	TRBJ2-2	CASSRGGAGELFF	TGTGCCAGCAGCAGGGGGGGGGCCGGGGAGCTGTTTTTT
TRBD1	14	few	TRBV5-4	TRBJ1-2	CASSWGQGIYGYTF	TGTGCCAGCAGCTGGGGACAGGGGATCTATGGCTACACCTTC
TRBD1	14	.	TRBV13	TRBJ1-2	CASTFRQGPYGYTF	TGTGCCAGCACCTTCAGACAGGGGCCATATGGCTACACCTTC
.	13	.	TRBV6-5	TRBJ1-1	CASSYLLNTEAFF	TGTGCCAGCAGTTACCTGTTGAACACTGAAGCTTTCTTT
.	16	.	TRBV7-8	TRBJ1-6	CASSLARFLRGSPLHF	TGTGCCAGCAGCTTAGCGCGATTTCTTCGTGGTTCACCCCTCCACTTT
TRBD1	15	.	TRBV5-6	TRBJ1-1	CASSRGGQGRTEAFF	TGTGCCAGCAGCCGGGGGGGACAGGGTCGTACTGAAGCTTTCTTT
TRBD2	16	few	TRBV19	TRBJ2-7	CASSPRGTSGSYEQYF	TGTGCCAGTAGTCCCCGGGGGACTAGCGGATCCTACGAGCAGTACTTC
.	17	.	TRBV4-3	TRBJ2-6	CASSQEYAGSGANVLTF	TGCGCCAGCAGCCAAGAATACGCCGGCTCTGGGGCCAACGTCCTGACTTTC
.	12	.	TRBV11-2	TRBJ2-5	CASALFLETQYF	TGTGCCAGCGCGCTTTTCCTAGAGACCCAGTACTTC
.	18	once	TRBV9	TRBJ1-1	CASSHSRRKGALNTEAFF	TGTGCCAGCAGCCACTCAAGGCGAAAAGGGGCCCTGAACACTGAAGCTTTCTTT
.	15	few	TRBV18	TRBJ1-1	CASSPFWEANTEAFF	TGTGCCAGCTCACCCTTTTGGGAGGCGAACACTGAAGCTTTCTTT
.	13	.	TRBV7-2	TRBJ1-1	CASSLVEGTEAFF	TGTGCCAGCAGCTTAGTGGAGGGGACTGAAGCTTTCTTT
.	14	once	TRBV6-1	TRBJ1-1	CASSEGPGGLGAFF	TGTGCCAGCAGTGAAGGCCCCGGGGGTCTAGGAGCTTTCTTT